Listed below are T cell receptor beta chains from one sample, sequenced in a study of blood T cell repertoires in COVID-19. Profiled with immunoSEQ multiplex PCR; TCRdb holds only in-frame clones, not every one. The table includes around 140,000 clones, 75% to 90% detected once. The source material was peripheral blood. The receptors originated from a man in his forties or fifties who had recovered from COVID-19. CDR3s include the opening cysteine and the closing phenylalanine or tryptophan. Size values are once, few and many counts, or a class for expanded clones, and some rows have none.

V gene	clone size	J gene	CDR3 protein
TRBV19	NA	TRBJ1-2	CASSNPPQGAANYGYTF
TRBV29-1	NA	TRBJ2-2	CSVEDLAGSTGELFF
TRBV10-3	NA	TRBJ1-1	CAISETGMNTEAFF
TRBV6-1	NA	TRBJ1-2	CASSEAQGTFYGYTF
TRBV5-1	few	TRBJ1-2	CASSPTGTGSSYGYTF
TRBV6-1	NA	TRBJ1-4	CASSEADGGNTEKLFF
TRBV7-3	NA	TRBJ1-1	CASSSGVLRLMNTEAFF
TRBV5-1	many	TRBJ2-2	CASSSKRTGDTGELFF
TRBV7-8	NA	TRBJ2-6	CASSPPTGTPSGANVLTF
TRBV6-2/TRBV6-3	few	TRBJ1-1	CASSYVKTGQGDTEAFF
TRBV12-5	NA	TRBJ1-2	CASGLTRGSGYGYTF
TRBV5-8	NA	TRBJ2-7	CASSTLAIYEQYF
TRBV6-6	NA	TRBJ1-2	CASTSQGNYGYTF
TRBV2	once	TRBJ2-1	CASSDRLAGGSPSDNEQFF
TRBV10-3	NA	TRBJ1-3	CAISEFEGYSGNTIYF
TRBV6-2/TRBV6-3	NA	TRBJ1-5	CASSRRQGPYSNQPQHF
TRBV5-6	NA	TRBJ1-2	CASSPASAVNYGYTF
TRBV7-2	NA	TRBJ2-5	CASSPRLAGLQETQYF
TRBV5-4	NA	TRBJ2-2	CASSLDARGNTGELFF
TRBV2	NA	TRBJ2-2	CASSEAQANTGELFF
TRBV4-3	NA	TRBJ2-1	CASSQDRLPISYNEQFF
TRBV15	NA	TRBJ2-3	CATSRDHPSATDTQYF
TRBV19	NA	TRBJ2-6	CASSYRGSGANVLTF
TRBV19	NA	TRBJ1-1	CAIGPKEGRNTEAFF
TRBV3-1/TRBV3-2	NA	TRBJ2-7	CASSLDLVAYEQYF
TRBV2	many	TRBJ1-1	CASRRTGGQNTEAFF
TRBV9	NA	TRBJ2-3	CASSADRGAADTQYF